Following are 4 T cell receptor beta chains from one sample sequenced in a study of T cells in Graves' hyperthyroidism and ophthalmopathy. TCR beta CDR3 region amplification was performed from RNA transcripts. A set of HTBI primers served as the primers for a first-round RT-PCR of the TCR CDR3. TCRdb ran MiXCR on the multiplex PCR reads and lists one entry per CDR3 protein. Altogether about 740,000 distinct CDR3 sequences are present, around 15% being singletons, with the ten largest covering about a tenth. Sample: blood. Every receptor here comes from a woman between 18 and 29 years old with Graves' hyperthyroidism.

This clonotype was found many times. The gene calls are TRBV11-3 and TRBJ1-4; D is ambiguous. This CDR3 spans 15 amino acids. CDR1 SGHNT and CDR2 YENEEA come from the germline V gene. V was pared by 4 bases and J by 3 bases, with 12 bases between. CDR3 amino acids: CASSSRRDANEKLFF. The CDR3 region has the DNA TGTGCCAGCAGCTCGAGGCGGGATGCTAATGAAAAACTGTTTTTT. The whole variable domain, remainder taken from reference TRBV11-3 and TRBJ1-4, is EAGVVQSPRYKIIEKKQPVAFWCNPISGHNTLYWYLQNLGQGPELLIRYENEEAVDDSQLPKDRFSAERLKGVDSTLKIQPAELGDSAVYLCASSSRRDANEKLFFGSGTQLSVL.

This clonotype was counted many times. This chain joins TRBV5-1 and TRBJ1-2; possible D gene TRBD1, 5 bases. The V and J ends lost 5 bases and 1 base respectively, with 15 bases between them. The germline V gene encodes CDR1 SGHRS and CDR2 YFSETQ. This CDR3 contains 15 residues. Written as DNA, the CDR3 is TGCGCCAGCAGTTGGGACGGCTTAATTAACTATGGCTACACCTTC. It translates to CASSWDGLINYGYTF.

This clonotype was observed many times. The CDR3 nucleotides read TGTGCCAGCTCACCCAATCAGGGGGATGAGCAGTTCTTC. Its translation is CASSPNQGDEQFF. The rearrangement joins TRBV18 to TRBJ2-1; 7 bases match TRBD1. The J segment lost 8 bases and the V segment lost 3 bases, leaving 4 bases of the junction unmatched. Germline CDR1 reads KGHSH; CDR2 reads LQKENI. The length of the CDR3 is 13 residues.

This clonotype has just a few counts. CDR3 amino acids: CASSEGRLAGIWTDTQYF. CDR3 bases: TGTGCCAGCAGTGAAGGGAGACTAGCGGGAATATGGACAGATACGCAGTATTTT. This chain connects TRBV6-1 to TRBJ2-3; 11 bases align to TRBD2. This CDR3 comprises 18 residues. CDR1 is MNHNS, CDR2 SASEGT, per germline. J was trimmed by 3 bases and V by 1 base; bases with no gene match: 9.